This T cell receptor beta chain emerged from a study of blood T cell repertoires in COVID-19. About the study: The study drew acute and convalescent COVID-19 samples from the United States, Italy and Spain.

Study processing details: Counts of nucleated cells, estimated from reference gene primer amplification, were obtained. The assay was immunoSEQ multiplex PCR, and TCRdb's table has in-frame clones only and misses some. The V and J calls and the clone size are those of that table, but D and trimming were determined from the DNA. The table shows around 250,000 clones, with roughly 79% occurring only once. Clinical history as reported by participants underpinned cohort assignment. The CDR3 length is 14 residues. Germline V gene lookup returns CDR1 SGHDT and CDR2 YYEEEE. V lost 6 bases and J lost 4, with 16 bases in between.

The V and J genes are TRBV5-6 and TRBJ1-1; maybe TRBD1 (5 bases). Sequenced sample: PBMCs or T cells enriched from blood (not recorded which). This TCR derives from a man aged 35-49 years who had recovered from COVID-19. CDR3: CASTQRTWSTEAFF. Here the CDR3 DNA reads TGTGCCAGCACCCAACGGACATGGAGCACTGAAGCTTTCTTT.